This T cell receptor (beta chain) was captured in a study of T cells in Graves' hyperthyroidism and ophthalmopathy. RNA transcripts yielded amplified TCR beta CDR3 regions. A set of HTBI primers served as the primers for a first-round RT-PCR of the TCR CDR3. MiXCR was run by TCRdb on the multiplex PCR reads, yielding one entry per CDR3 protein. The table lists over 450,000 distinct CDR3 sequences, under 20% of them singletons, with roughly a sixth in the top ten. Trimming shortened V by 5 bases and J by 0 bases, and 10 bases separated the two germline ends. Germline CDR1 and CDR2: LNHDA and SQIVND (reference sequence). The CDR3 extends over 15 amino acids. A Clinical Activity Score of at least 3, a NOSPECS grade of at least 4 and a duration under 3 months were recorded in the ophthalmopathy patients. Any patient presenting with uncontrolled infection, other autoimmune disease, pregnancy or lactation was left out. Diagnosis rested on symptoms, serum thyroxine and TRAb, thyroid ultrasound, and orbital computed tomography.

Sequenced: blood. The sequence derives from a woman between 18 and 29 years old with Graves' ophthalmopathy. The chain is built from TRBV19 and TRBJ2-2; D is possibly TRBD1 (5 bases). The CDR3 here is CASSVGQANTGELFF. CDR3 bases: TGTGCCAGTAGTGTTGGACAAGCGAACACCGGGGAGCTGTTTTTT.